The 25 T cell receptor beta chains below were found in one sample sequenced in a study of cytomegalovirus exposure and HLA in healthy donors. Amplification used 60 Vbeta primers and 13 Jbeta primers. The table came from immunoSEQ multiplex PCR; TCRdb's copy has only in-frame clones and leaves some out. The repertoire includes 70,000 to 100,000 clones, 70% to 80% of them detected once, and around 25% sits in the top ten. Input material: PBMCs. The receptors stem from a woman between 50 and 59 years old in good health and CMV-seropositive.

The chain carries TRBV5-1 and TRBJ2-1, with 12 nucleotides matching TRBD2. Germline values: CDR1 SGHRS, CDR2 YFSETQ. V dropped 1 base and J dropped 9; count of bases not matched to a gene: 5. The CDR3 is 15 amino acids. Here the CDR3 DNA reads TGCGCCAGCAGCTTGTGGGCTAGCGGGGGGGCTGAGCAGTTCTTC. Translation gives CASSLWASGGAEQFF.

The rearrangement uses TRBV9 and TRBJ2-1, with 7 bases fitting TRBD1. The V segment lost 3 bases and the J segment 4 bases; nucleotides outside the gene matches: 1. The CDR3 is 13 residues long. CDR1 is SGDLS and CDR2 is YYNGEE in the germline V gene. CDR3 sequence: CASSGGQYNEQFF. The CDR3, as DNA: TGTGCCAGCAGCGGGGGACAGTACAATGAGCAGTTCTTC.

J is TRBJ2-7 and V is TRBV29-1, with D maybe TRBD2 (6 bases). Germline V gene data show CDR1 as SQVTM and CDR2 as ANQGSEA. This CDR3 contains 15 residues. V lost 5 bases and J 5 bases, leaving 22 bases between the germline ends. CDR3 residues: CSVPGWKGTAHEQYF. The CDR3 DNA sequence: TGCAGCGTTCCTGGGTGGAAAGGGACTGCTCACGAGCAGTACTTC.

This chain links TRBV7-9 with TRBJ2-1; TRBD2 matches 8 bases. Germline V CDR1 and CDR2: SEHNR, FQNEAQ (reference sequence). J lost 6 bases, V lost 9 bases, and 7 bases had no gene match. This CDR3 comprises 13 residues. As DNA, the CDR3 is TGTGCCAGTACTATGAGCGGGAGCAATGAGCAGTTCTTC. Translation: CASTMSGSNEQFF.

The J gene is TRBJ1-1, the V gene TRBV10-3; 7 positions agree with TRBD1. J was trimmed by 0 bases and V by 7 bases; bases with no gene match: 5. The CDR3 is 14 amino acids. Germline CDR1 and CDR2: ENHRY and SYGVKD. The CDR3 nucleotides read TGTGCCATCACCGATACAGGGGTGAACACTGAAGCTTTCTTT. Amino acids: CAITDTGVNTEAFF.

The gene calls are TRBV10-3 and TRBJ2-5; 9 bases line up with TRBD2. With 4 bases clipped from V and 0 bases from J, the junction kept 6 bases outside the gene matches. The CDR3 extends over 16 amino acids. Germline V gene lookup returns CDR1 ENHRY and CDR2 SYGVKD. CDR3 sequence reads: CAISGSSGAYQETQYF. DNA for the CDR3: TGTGCCATCAGTGGGTCTAGCGGGGCGTACCAAGAGACCCAGTACTTC.

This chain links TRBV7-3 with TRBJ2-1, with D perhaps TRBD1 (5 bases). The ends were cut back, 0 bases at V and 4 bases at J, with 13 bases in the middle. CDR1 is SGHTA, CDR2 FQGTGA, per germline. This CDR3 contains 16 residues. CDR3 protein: CASSLTRNRGYNEQFF. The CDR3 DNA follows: TGTGCCAGCAGCTTAACGAGGAATAGGGGTTACAATGAGCAGTTCTTC. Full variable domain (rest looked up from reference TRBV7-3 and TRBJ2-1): GAGVSQTPSNKVTEKGKYVELRCDPISGHTALYWYRQSLGQGPEFLIYFQGTGAADDSGLPNDRFFAVRPEGSVSTLKIQRTERGDSAVYLCASSLTRNRGYNEQFFGPGTRLTVL.

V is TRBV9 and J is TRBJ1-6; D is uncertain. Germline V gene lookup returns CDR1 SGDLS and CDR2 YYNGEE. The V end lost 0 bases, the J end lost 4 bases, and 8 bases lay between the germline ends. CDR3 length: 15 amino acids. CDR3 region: CASSVEADYNSPLHF. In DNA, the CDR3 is TGTGCCAGCAGCGTAGAGGCGGATTATAATTCACCCCTCCACTTT.

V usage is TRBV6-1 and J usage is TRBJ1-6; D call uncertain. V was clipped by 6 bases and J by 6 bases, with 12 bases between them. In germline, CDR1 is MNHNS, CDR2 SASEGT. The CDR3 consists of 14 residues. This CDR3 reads CASRPRSLNSPLHF. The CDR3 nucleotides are TGTGCCAGCAGACCTAGGAGCCTTAATTCACCCCTCCACTTT.

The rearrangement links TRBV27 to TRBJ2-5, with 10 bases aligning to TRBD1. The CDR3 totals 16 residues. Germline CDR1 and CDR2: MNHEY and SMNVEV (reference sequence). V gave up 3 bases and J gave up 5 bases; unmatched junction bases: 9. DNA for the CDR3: TGTGCCAGCAGTTTCCGAGGGACAGGGGTTGGCGAGACCCAGTACTTC. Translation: CASSFRGTGVGETQYF.

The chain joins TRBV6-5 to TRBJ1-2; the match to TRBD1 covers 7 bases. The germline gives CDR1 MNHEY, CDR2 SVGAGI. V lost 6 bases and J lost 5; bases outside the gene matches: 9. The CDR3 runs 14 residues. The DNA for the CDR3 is TGTGCCAGCAGACCACCGGGACAGCCTTATGGCTACACCTTC. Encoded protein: CASRPPGQPYGYTF.

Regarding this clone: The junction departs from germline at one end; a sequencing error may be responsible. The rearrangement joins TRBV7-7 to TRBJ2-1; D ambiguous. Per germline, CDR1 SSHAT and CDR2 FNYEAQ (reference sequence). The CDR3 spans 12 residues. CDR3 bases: TGTGCTAGCAGCTCTACGAACAATGAGCAGTTCTTC. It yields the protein CASSSTNNEQFF.

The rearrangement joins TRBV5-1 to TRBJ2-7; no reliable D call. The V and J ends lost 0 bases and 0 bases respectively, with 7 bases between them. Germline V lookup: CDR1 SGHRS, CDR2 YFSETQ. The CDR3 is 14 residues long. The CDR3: CASSLVPGSYEQYF. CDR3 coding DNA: TGCGCCAGCAGCTTGGTCCCAGGCTCCTACGAGCAGTACTTC. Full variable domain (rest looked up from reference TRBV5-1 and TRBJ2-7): KAGVTQTPRYLIKTRGQQVTLSCSPISGHRSVSWYQQTPGQGLQFLFEYFSETQRNKGNFPGRFSGRQFSNSRSEMNVSTLELGDSALYLCASSLVPGSYEQYFGPGTRLTVT.

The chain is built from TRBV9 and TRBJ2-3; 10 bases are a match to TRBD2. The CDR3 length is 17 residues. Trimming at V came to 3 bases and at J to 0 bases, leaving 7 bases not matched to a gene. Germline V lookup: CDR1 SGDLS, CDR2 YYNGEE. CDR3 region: CASSDKAGGTSTDTQYF. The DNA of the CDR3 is TGTGCCAGCAGCGATAAAGCGGGGGGGACAAGCACAGATACGCAGTATTTT. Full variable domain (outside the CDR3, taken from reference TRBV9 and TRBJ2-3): DSGVTQTPKHLITATGQRVTLRCSPRSGDLSVYWYQQSLDQGLQFLIQYYNGEERAKGNILERFSAQQFPDLHSELNLSSLELGDSALYFCASSDKAGGTSTDTQYFGPGTRLTVL.

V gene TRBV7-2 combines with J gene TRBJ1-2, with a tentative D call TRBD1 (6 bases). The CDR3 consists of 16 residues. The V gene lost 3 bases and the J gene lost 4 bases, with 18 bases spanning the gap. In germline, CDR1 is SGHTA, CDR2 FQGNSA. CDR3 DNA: TGTGCCAGCAGCTTCACCGGGACCCAGGGGTTCTATGGCTACACCTTC. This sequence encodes CASSFTGTQGFYGYTF.

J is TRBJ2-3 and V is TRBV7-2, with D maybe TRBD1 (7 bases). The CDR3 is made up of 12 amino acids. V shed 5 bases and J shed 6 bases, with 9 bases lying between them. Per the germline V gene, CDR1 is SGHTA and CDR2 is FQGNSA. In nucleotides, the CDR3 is TGTGCCAGCAGCCAGGGGGGTGATACGCAGTATTTT. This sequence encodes CASSQGGDTQYF.

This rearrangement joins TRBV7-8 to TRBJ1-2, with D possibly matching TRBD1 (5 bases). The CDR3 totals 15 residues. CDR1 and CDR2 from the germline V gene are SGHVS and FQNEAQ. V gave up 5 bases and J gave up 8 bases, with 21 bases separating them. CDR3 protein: CASSGLYGAKEGYTF. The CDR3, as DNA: TGTGCCAGCAGCGGGCTATATGGGGCCAAAGAAGGCTACACCTTC.

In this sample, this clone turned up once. CDR3 sequence (DNA): TGCGCCAGCAGCCAAGGTAGCGGGAGGCCAGATGAGCAGTTCTTC. Translation: CASSQGSGRPDEQFF. The rearrangement joins TRBV4-1 to TRBJ2-1; TRBD2 matches at 10 bases. The CDR3 spans 15 residues. Per the germline V gene, CDR1 is MGHRA and CDR2 is YSYEKL. Germline trimming cut 1 base from V and 8 bases from J; bases unmatched to any gene: 5.

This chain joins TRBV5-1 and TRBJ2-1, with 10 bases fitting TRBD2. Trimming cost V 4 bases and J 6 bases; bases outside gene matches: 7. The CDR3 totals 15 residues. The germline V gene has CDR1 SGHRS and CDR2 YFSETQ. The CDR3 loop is CASSAESGRANEQFF. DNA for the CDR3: TGCGCCAGCAGCGCCGAAAGCGGGAGGGCCAATGAGCAGTTCTTC.

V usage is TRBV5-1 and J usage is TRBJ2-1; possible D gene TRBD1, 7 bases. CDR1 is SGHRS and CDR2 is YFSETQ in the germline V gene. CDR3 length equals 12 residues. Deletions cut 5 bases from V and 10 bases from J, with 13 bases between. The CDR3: CASRPQGGEQFF. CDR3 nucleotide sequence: TGCGCCAGCAGGCCTCAGGGGGGCGAGCAGTTCTTC.

This CDR3 reads CASTTATRGPGTGELFF. DNA of the CDR3: TGTGCCAGCACTACAGCAACGAGGGGGCCGGGGACCGGGGAGCTGTTTTTT. V gene TRBV27 combines with J gene TRBJ2-2; 7 bases fit TRBD1. CDR3 length equals 17 residues. The V and J ends lost 7 bases and 5 bases, in that order; junction bases with no gene match: 16. CDR1 is MNHEY, CDR2 SMNVEV, per germline (reference sequence).

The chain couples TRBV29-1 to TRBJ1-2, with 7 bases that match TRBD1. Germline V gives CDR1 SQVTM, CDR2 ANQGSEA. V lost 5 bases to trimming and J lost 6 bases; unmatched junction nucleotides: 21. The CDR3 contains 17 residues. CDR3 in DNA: TGCAGCGTTCCAACGTGGGCTGGGACAGCCTCGGGGGATGGCTACACCTTC. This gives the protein CSVPTWAGTASGDGYTF.

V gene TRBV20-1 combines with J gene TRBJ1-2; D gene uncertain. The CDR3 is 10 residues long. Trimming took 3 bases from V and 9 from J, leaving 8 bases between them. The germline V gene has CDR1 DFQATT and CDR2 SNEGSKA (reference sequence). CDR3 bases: TGCAGTGCTAGGGCCCCCAGCTACACCTTC. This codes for CSARAPSYTF.

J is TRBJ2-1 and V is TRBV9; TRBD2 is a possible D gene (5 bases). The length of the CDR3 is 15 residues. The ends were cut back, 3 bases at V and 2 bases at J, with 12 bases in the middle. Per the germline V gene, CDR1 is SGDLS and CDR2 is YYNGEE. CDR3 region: CASSAPPGTYNEQFF. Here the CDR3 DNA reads TGTGCCAGCAGCGCCCCCCCCGGGACCTACAATGAGCAGTTCTTC.

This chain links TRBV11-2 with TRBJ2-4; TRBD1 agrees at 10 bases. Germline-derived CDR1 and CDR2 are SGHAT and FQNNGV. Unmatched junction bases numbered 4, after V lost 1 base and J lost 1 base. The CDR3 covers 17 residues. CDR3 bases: TGTGCCAGCAGCTTAGTGGGGACAGGGGCTGCCAAAAACATTCAGTACTTC. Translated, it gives CASSLVGTGAAKNIQYF.